The rows below give T cell receptor beta chains drawn from one sample of a study of neurological immune-mediated disorders. One entry per CDR3 protein, called by TCRdb with MiXCR from the 5' RACE reads. The table lists 15,000 to 20,000 distinct CDR3 sequences, under 35% of them singletons. The sequenced sample was PBMCs. The receptors come from a man aged 45-65 years with HTLV-1-associated myelopathy (HAM/TSP). The conserved cysteine and the conserved F or W are not part of the CDR3 here.

V: TRBV5-4
J: TRBJ2-1
CDR3: ASSLRAGGLNEQF

V: TRBV5-1
J: TRBJ1-2
CDR3: ASSRLQGDYGYT

V: TRBV20-1
J: TRBJ2-7
CDR3: SATLGGRDYEQY

V: TRBV7-2
J: TRBJ2-1
CDR3: ASRTYSGGADEQF

V: TRBV29-1
J: TRBJ2-7
CDR3: SVSETGLKNEQY

V: TRBV4-2
J: TRBJ1-1
CDR3: ASSQEGGTGRSTEAF

V: TRBV20-1
J: TRBJ2-2
CDR3: SAPGIGGDTGELF

V: TRBV3-1
J: TRBJ1-1
CDR3: ASSPAVSYEQYFGPGATEAF

V: TRBV5-1
J: TRBJ1-1
CDR3: ASSFDGSELNTEAF

V: TRBV20-1
J: TRBJ2-2
CDR3: SARRAETYTGELF

V: TRBV29-1
J: TRBJ1-2
CDR3: SVEDRGSGRYGYT

V: TRBV27
J: TRBJ2-7
CDR3: ASSFKGGGAPYEQY

V: TRBV5-1
J: TRBJ2-1
CDR3: ASSPPLAGAYNEQF

V: TRBV20-1
J: TRBJ2-3
CDR3: SANRLAGDRDTQY

V: TRBV7-2
J: TRBJ2-5
CDR3: ASSLEEGTQY